A single sample gave rise to the 20 T cell receptor beta chains below, sequenced in a study of regulatory T cells in long-lasting Graves disease. CDR3 regions were amplified by Arm-PCR using iRepertoire HTBI primers to build TCR beta libraries. From the multiplex PCR reads, TCRdb called clonotypes with MiXCR, one entry per CDR3 protein. Altogether about 400,000 distinct CDR3 sequences are present, around 15% being singletons, with the ten largest covering about 20%. Indicated time point: newly diagnosed GD, antithyroid drugs for less than 3 months. With RNA extracted from PBMCs as input, the TCR library was made. The sample in question was peripheral blood mononuclear cells (PBMCs), obtained at new diagnosis, from a patient treated with antithyroid drugs. These receptors originate from a female donor with Graves disease.

This clonotype was counted at least ten times. This chain joins TRBV6-1 and TRBJ1-2; D call uncertain. The germline gives CDR1 MNHNS, CDR2 SASEGT. V lost 3 bases to trimming and J lost 4 bases, with 12 bases between them. CDR3 size: 14 residues. The CDR3 DNA follows: TGTGCCAGCAGTGAGCGGGAGATTGGCTATGGCTACACCTTC. This encodes CASSEREIGYGYTF.

The chain has TRBV12-3 or TRBV12-4 and TRBJ2-5; 11 bases match TRBD1. This CDR3 is built from 15 residues. J was trimmed by 5 bases and V by 6 bases; bases with no gene match: 8. CDR3 amino acids: CASRKGQGVGETQYF. CDR3 in DNA: TGTGCCAGCAGGAAGGGACAGGGGGTAGGGGAGACCCAGTACTTC.

This clonotype was seen at least ten times. This rearrangement joins TRBV10-3 to TRBJ1-2, with 12 positions matching TRBD1. Germline V gene data show CDR1 as ENHRY and CDR2 as SYGVKD. J was trimmed by 6 bases and V by 2 bases; bases with no gene match: 4. This CDR3 spans 15 amino acids. The CDR3 sequence is CAISERGTGGDGYTF. CDR3 in DNA: TGTGCCATCAGTGAGCGAGGGACAGGGGGCGATGGCTACACCTTC.

This clonotype was seen ten or more times. The chain has TRBV20-1 and TRBJ2-7, with 12 bases matching TRBD2. The length of the CDR3 is 14 residues. Per the germline V gene, CDR1 is DFQATT and CDR2 is SNEGSKA (reference sequence). V gave up 3 bases and J gave up 5 bases; unmatched junction bases: 5. The CDR3 DNA is TGCAGTGCTAGGACTAGCGGGAGTACCCACGAGCAGTACTTC. Amino acid sequence: CSARTSGSTHEQYF.

This clonotype showed up many times. The chain links TRBV20-1 to TRBJ2-5; TRBD1 aligns across 9 bases. The germline V gene encodes CDR1 DFQATT and CDR2 SNEGSKA (reference sequence). V lost 4 bases to trimming and J lost 4 bases; unmatched junction nucleotides: 19. This CDR3 region has 18 residues. DNA for the CDR3: TGCAGTGCTAAAGGTCCGCTAGTCTCGGGACAGGGCGGAGAGACCCAGTACTTC. This encodes CSAKGPLVSGQGGETQYF.

The chain recombines TRBV7-8 with TRBJ2-1; D is uncertain. In germline, CDR1 is SGHVS, CDR2 FQNEAQ. The CDR3 loop spans 16 amino acids. V was clipped by 6 bases and J by 4 bases, with 19 bases between them. The CDR3 loop is CASSTQSGIPYNEQFF. The CDR3 nucleotides read TGTGCCAGCAGTACTCAATCGGGCATACCATACAATGAGCAGTTCTTC.

The table lists this clonotype with many counts. This sequence joins TRBV11-2 and TRBJ1-2; D might be TRBD1 (5 bases). With 3 bases removed from V and 3 bases from J, the gap between germline ends came to 17 bases. The CDR3 consists of 16 residues. CDR1 and CDR2 (germline): SGHAT, FQNNGV. CDR3: CASSFTRGRGDYGYTF. The CDR3 nucleotides read TGTGCCAGCAGCTTCACGCGAGGACGGGGCGACTATGGCTACACCTTC.

This chain links TRBV5-1 with TRBJ2-5; 10 bases agree with TRBD2. J lost 1 base, V lost 0 bases, and 6 bases had no gene match. The CDR3 sequence is 17 residues long. Germline CDR1 and CDR2: SGHRS and YFSETQ. The CDR3 loop reads CASSLASLAGVQETQYF. CDR3 coding DNA: TGCGCCAGCAGCTTGGCCTCGCTAGCGGGGGTCCAAGAGACCCAGTACTTC.

There are many counts of this clonotype. The rearrangement links TRBV20-1 to TRBJ2-3; 7 bases align to TRBD2. After removal of 0 bases from V and 5 bases from J, the junction contained 11 bases not matched to a gene. Germline V lookup: CDR1 DFQATT, CDR2 SNEGSKA (reference sequence). The CDR3 has 16 residues. In DNA, the CDR3 is TGCAGTGCTAGAGATAACGAAGCGGGGTTTCGAGATACGCAGTATTTT. This sequence encodes CSARDNEAGFRDTQYF.

This clonotype was recorded at least ten times. A junction end diverges from the germline sequence, so it may reflect a read error. The chain recombines TRBV5-1 with TRBJ1-2, with D possibly matching TRBD1 (5 bases). The germline V gene encodes CDR1 SGHRS and CDR2 YFSETQ. This CDR3 comprises 13 residues. The CDR3 spells CASSLGENYGYTF. The CDR3, as DNA: TGTGCCAGCAGCTTAGGGGAAAACTATGGCTACACCTTC.

Many counts were recorded for this clonotype. V is TRBV28 and J is TRBJ1-1; no clear D gene. The CDR3 sequence is 15 residues long. CDR1 and CDR2 from the germline V gene are MDHEN and SYDVKM. Trimming cost V 3 bases and J 0 bases, with 11 bases left between them. The CDR3 DNA follows: TGTGCCAGCAGTTTCTCTGGCAGGCTGAACACTGAAGCTTTCTTT. It specifies CASSFSGRLNTEAFF.

This rearrangement joins TRBV12-3 or TRBV12-4 to TRBJ2-5; 16 bases line up with TRBD2. Judging by the DNA end, TRBJ2-7 fits better; the J call may be wrong. The length of the CDR3 is 15 residues. This chain's CDR3 is CASSMGTSGRDEQYF. In DNA, the CDR3 is TGTGCCAGCAGCATGGGGACTAGCGGGAGGGACGAGCAGTACTTC.

The chain combines TRBV20-1 with TRBJ2-2; D ambiguous. This CDR3 spans 13 amino acids. The ends were cut back, 2 bases at V and 6 bases at J, with 10 bases in the middle. Looked up from germline, CDR1 is DFQATT and CDR2 is SNEGSKA (reference sequence). The chain's CDR3 is CSARSLVAGELFF. CDR3 in DNA: TGCAGTGCTAGAAGCCTTGTGGCCGGGGAGCTGTTTTTT.

This clonotype was counted ten times or more. V and J are TRBV12-3 or TRBV12-4 and TRBJ1-2; TRBD1 matches at 7 bases. V lost 7 bases and J lost 6; bases outside the gene matches: 8. The CDR3 totals 13 residues. The CDR3 loop is CASTSGTGDGYTF. The CDR3 region has the DNA TGTGCCAGCACCAGTGGAACAGGGGATGGCTACACCTTC.

This clonotype has a count of ten or more. V is TRBV11-2 and J is TRBJ2-1, with D possibly matching TRBD1 (6 bases). The germline CDR1 and CDR2 sequences are SGHAT and FQNNGV. CDR3 size: 15 residues. Trimming cost V 6 bases and J 3 bases, with 15 bases left between them. In DNA form, the CDR3 reads TGTGCCAGCAGTTTGGGACATTTGGACTACAATGAGCAGTTCTTC. Encoded protein: CASSLGHLDYNEQFF.

The chain uses TRBV12-3 or TRBV12-4 and TRBJ1-6, with D unresolved. CDR3 length: 14 amino acids. V lost 10 bases and J 0 bases, leaving 10 bases between the germline ends. The CDR3 reads CAITLGSYNSPLHF. Written as DNA, the CDR3 is TGTGCCATCACACTAGGCTCCTATAATTCACCCCTCCACTTT.

This chain connects TRBV12-3 or TRBV12-4 to TRBJ1-2, with a tentative D call TRBD1 (6 bases). The CDR3 spans 14 residues. Between the trimmed V and J ends, which lost 7 bases and 7 bases, there was a span of 19 bases. As DNA, the CDR3 is TGTGCCAGCACCCTGGGGGAAGGGGGAAGTGGCTACACCTTC. Translation gives CASTLGEGGSGYTF.

This clonotype was counted many times. The chain recombines TRBV28 with TRBJ2-1; possible D gene TRBD1, 6 bases. Trimming left V 2 bases short and J 7 bases short, with 9 bases between. The CDR3 has 13 amino acids. Germline V gene lookup returns CDR1 MDHEN and CDR2 SYDVKM. CDR3: CASSLEQGNEQFF. The CDR3 region has the DNA TGTGCCAGCAGTTTAGAGCAGGGGAATGAGCAGTTCTTC.

Worth noting for this clonotype: Germline is not matched at one junction end, which may reflect a read error. The rearrangement joins TRBV6-5 to TRBJ2-7; perhaps TRBD2 as D (5 bases). The CDR3 spans 13 residues. The germline CDR1 and CDR2 sequences are MNHEY and SVGAGI. CDR3 nucleotides: TGCGCCAGCAGTGGTCCGGGAAACTACGAGCAGTACTTC. Its translation: CASSGPGNYEQYF.

This clonotype has at least ten counts. The V and J genes are TRBV6-1 and TRBJ2-2; TRBD1 matches at 7 bases. The CDR3 contains 15 residues. The V gene end was trimmed by 4 bases and the J gene end by 1 base; junction bases not matched to a gene: 3. Germline V gene lookup returns CDR1 MNHNS and CDR2 SASEGT. Written as DNA, the CDR3 is TGTGCCAGCAGTGTAACAGGGGTGAACACCGGGGAGCTGTTTTTT. This sequence encodes CASSVTGVNTGELFF.